These 18 T cell receptor beta chains share one sample of origin, sequenced in a study of blood T cell repertoires in COVID-19. Sequencing was performed with immunoSEQ multiplex PCR; in TCRdb, only in-frame clones are kept and a portion is missing. Here the sample spans more than 200,000 clones, roughly 90% being singletons. The material sequenced was peripheral blood. Receptor source: a woman in her fifties or sixties with acute or convalescent COVID-19.

Comment on this clone: Other nucleotide sequences in the sample specify the same CDR3. The chain uses TRBV5-6 and TRBJ1-2; 7 nucleotides match TRBD1. With 0 bases clipped from V and 7 bases from J, the junction kept 3 bases outside the gene matches. The CDR3 runs 13 residues. Per the germline V gene, CDR1 is SGHDT and CDR2 is YYEEEE. DNA for the CDR3: TGTGCCAGCAGCTTGGGACAGGGAAGTGGCTACACCTTC. Translation gives CASSLGQGSGYTF.

The rearrangement uses TRBV9 and TRBJ2-7, with 8 bases that match TRBD2. The ends lost 3 bases at V and 0 bases at J; junction bases unmatched: 8. Germline V gene lookup returns CDR1 SGDLS and CDR2 YYNGEE. CDR3 length equals 16 residues. As DNA, the CDR3 is TGTGCCAGCAGCGCCCTTAGCGGGACCTCCTCCTACGAGCAGTACTTC. Protein: CASSALSGTSSYEQYF.

This clone was counted a single time. The chain links TRBV14 to TRBJ1-1; D is perhaps TRBD1 (5 bases). The CDR3 extends over 13 amino acids. Germline values: CDR1 SGHDN, CDR2 FVKESK. Trimming left V 5 bases short and J 4 bases short, with 11 bases between. CDR3: CASSSGLGTEAFF. The CDR3 DNA reads as TGTGCCAGCAGCTCGGGACTCGGCACTGAAGCTTTCTTT. The full variable domain, completed using reference TRBV14 and TRBJ1-1, is EAGVTQFPSHSVIEKGQTVTLRCDPISGHDNLYWYRRVMGKEIKFLLHFVKESKQDESGMPNNRFLAERTGGTYSTLKVQPAELEDSGVYFCASSSGLGTEAFFGQGTRLTVV.

The chain recombines TRBV5-1 with TRBJ2-3, with 7 nucleotides matching TRBD2. CDR1 and CDR2 (germline): SGHRS, YFSETQ. The ends lost 0 bases at V and 2 bases at J; junction bases unmatched: 9. The CDR3 totals 17 residues. The CDR3 spells CASSLVSGGSNTDTQYF. The CDR3 DNA is TGCGCCAGCAGCTTGGTGTCCGGCGGGAGCAACACAGATACGCAGTATTTT.

The rearrangement links TRBV3-1 (or the pseudogene TRBV3-2) to TRBJ2-7; 8 bases line up with TRBD2. The length of the CDR3 is 16 residues. J gave up 3 bases and V 6 bases, and 13 bases lay outside the gene matches. Germline values: CDR1 LGHDT, CDR2 YNNKEL (reference sequence). This chain's CDR3 is CASSRFTSGGLYEQYF. CDR3 in DNA: TGTGCCAGCAGTCGATTTACTAGCGGAGGACTCTACGAGCAGTACTTC.

The genes are TRBV11-3 and TRBJ2-1, with D possibly being TRBD2 (6 bases). This CDR3 has 15 residues. CDR1 is SGHNT and CDR2 is YENEEA in the germline V gene. V gave up 4 bases and J gave up 0 bases, with 10 bases separating them. In DNA form, the CDR3 reads TGTGCCAGCAGCTCCGGGGGTATCTCCTACAATGAGCAGTTCTTC. Its translation: CASSSGGISYNEQFF. Full variable domain (rest looked up from reference TRBV11-3 and TRBJ2-1): EAGVVQSPRYKIIEKKQPVAFWCNPISGHNTLYWYLQNLGQGPELLIRYENEEAVDDSQLPKDRFSAERLKGVDSTLKIQPAELGDSAVYLCASSSGGISYNEQFFGPGTRLTVL.

This chain connects TRBV28 to TRBJ2-7, with 10 bases that match TRBD1. CDR1 is MDHEN and CDR2 is SYDVKM in the germline V gene. The CDR3 is 16 amino acids. Trimming removed 5 bases from V and 6 bases from J; junction bases left unmatched: 13. The chain's CDR3 is CASSPYSRDRGSEQYF. Written as DNA, the CDR3 is TGTGCCAGCAGTCCATACAGCCGGGACAGGGGTTCCGAGCAGTACTTC.

The chain is built from TRBV28 and TRBJ2-1; 10 bases map to TRBD2. The CDR3 contains 14 residues. Germline trimming cut 5 bases from V and 3 bases from J; bases unmatched to any gene: 1. Germline CDR1 and CDR2: MDHEN and SYDVKM. The CDR3 sequence is CASSGLAVYNEQFF. The CDR3 DNA sequence: TGTGCCAGCAGTGGACTAGCGGTCTACAATGAGCAGTTCTTC.

The count of this clone is one. The gene calls are TRBV11-2 and TRBJ1-1, with a weak D call TRBD1 (5 bases). The germline gives CDR1 SGHAT, CDR2 FQNNGV. The CDR3 extends over 14 amino acids. V was shortened by 0 bases and J by 4 bases, with 9 bases between the two germline ends. Here the CDR3 DNA reads TGTGCCAGCAGCTTAGATTGGCAGGGCACTGAAGCTTTCTTT. Translation: CASSLDWQGTEAFF.

The chain links TRBV5-8 to TRBJ2-2, with 13 bases matching TRBD2. Germline lookup yields CDR1 SGHTS and CDR2 YDEGEE. There are 19 residues in the CDR3. The V gene end was trimmed by 5 bases and the J gene end by 0 bases; junction bases not matched to a gene: 10. The CDR3 region has the DNA TGTGCCAGCAGACCAATGGGACTAGCGGGACCAGCGAACACCGGGGAGCTGTTTTTT. Protein product: CASRPMGLAGPANTGELFF.

The genes are TRBV27 and TRBJ1-1; possibly TRBD1 for D (5 bases). The CDR3 is made up of 17 amino acids. V was clipped by 5 bases and J by 2 bases, with 21 bases between them. The germline V gene has CDR1 MNHEY and CDR2 SMNVEV (reference sequence). CDR3 DNA: TGTGCCAGCAGTCCAAAGCGGGGGTGGGGGTTTAACACTGAAGCTTTCTTT. Encoded protein: CASSPKRGWGFNTEAFF.

This chain joins TRBV6-5 and TRBJ1-5; 10 bases agree with TRBD1. J lost 7 bases, V lost 5 bases, and 8 bases had no gene match. CDR3 length equals 15 residues. The germline V gene has CDR1 MNHEY and CDR2 SVGAGI. The CDR3 is CASSPDRGLLQPQHF. The CDR3 coding sequence is TGTGCCAGCAGTCCAGACAGGGGGCTATTACAGCCCCAGCATTTT.

The chain recombines TRBV4-2 with TRBJ2-1; 7 nucleotides match TRBD1. Trimming removed 4 bases from V and 1 base from J; junction bases left unmatched: 10. The germline V gene encodes CDR1 LGHNA and CDR2 YNFKEQ. The CDR3 loop spans 17 amino acids. The CDR3 region has the DNA TGTGCCAGCAGCCCGCGCGAAGGGGGCGTTTCCTACAATGAGCAGTTCTTC. It translates to CASSPREGGVSYNEQFF.

This chain uses TRBV19 with TRBJ1-3; TRBD1 is a possible D gene (6 bases). The CDR3 consists of 16 residues. V lost 1 base and J 1 base, leaving 11 bases between the germline ends. Germline CDR1 LNHDA, CDR2 SQIVND (reference sequence). CDR3 nucleotide sequence: TGTGCCAGTAGTATAGGGTATGGGACATCTGGAAACACCATATATTTT. It encodes CASSIGYGTSGNTIYF.

The chain is built from TRBV9 and TRBJ1-4; a possible D gene is TRBD1 (5 bases). The CDR3 runs to 14 residues. Germline-derived CDR1 and CDR2 are SGDLS and YYNGEE. Trimming took 3 bases from V and 8 from J, leaving 14 bases between them. CDR3 loop: CASSGKKTAEKLFF. Here the CDR3 DNA reads TGTGCCAGCAGCGGGAAAAAGACAGCAGAAAAACTGTTTTTT.

The V and J genes are TRBV6-4 and TRBJ1-2, with a weak D call TRBD1 (5 bases). Germline assignment: CDR1 MRHNA and CDR2 SNTAGT. The CDR3 has 13 amino acids. Trimming shortened V by 0 bases and J by 10 bases, and 12 bases separated the two germline ends. The CDR3 DNA sequence: TGTGCCAGCAGTGACTCTGGGGCCCGTGTCTACACCTTC. Its protein is CASSDSGARVYTF.

This chain uses TRBV6-5 with TRBJ2-1; 9 bases map to TRBD1. CDR1 MNHEY and CDR2 SVGAGI come from the germline V gene. The CDR3 contains 15 residues. With V trimmed by 6 bases and J by 4 bases, 7 bases remained unmatched. CDR3 in amino acids: CASRGDRASYNEQFF. The CDR3 DNA sequence: TGTGCCAGCAGGGGGGACAGGGCCTCATACAATGAGCAGTTCTTC.

With regard to this clone: The sample carries other DNA sequences with the same CDR3. This chain joins TRBV19 and TRBJ1-3; tentative D call: TRBD1 (6 bases). Germline assignment: CDR1 LNHDA and CDR2 SQIVND (reference sequence). The V end lost 3 bases, the J end lost 3 bases, and 12 bases lay between the germline ends. The CDR3 loop spans 15 amino acids. In DNA, the CDR3 is TGTGCCAGTAGTATCCGAGGCAGGGGTGGAAACACCATATATTTT. Translated: CASSIRGRGGNTIYF.